This T cell receptor (beta chain) was retrieved from a study of blood T cell repertoires in COVID-19. Repertoires were generated with immunoSEQ multiplex PCR, while TCRdb's copy carries only in-frame clones and drops some. The repertoire holds about 400,000 clones, with 70% to 90% as singletons. Participant-given clinical history determined each cohort assignment. V shed 3 bases and J shed 0 bases, with 12 bases lying between them. The germline CDR1 and CDR2 sequences are ENHRY and SYGVKD. The CDR3 sequence is 17 residues long. The receptor's source is a woman aged 25 to 39 with acute COVID-19. The chain links TRBV10-3 to TRBJ2-6; tentative D call: TRBD2 (5 bases). The specimen sequenced was PBMCs or T cells enriched from blood (not recorded which). CDR3 bases: TGTGCCATCAGTGATTCGGAGGTTAGCTCTGGGGCCAACGTCCTGACTTTC. Translation: CAISDSEVSSGANVLTF.